This TCR beta chain stems from a study of blood T cell repertoires in COVID-19. V lost 0 bases and J 4 bases, leaving 21 bases between the germline ends. The germline V gene encodes CDR1 LGHNA and CDR2 YSLEER. The CDR3 covers 19 residues. Assay used: immunoSEQ multiplex PCR; TCRdb lists only in-frame clones, some missing. The sample lists just under 65,000 clones; 80% to 85% were seen once. This receptor was identified in a human donor in a cohort sampled during active COVID-19. Sequenced input: peripheral blood. The rearrangement links TRBV4-3 to TRBJ1-4; no firm D call. The CDR3 sequence is CASSQEGWVQASLNEKLFF. CDR3 DNA: TGCGCCAGCAGCCAAGAAGGCTGGGTGCAGGCATCGCTTAATGAAAAACTGTTTTTT.